A selection of T cell receptor beta chains follows, all from one sample in a study of neurological immune-mediated disorders. TCRdb reanalysed the 5' RACE reads using MiXCR and keeps one entry per CDR3 protein. Of over 90,000 distinct CDR3 sequences listed, about a tenth are singletons. The specimen was PBMCs. The receptors come from a female donor with HTLV-1-associated myelopathy (HAM/TSP). CDR3s include the opening cysteine and the closing phenylalanine or tryptophan. D genes are given only for firm matches. Size tells how often a clone was seen (once, few, many) or the class of an expanded clone, and some rows leave it out.

length: 14; size: many; J: TRBJ2-1; D: .; V: TRBV5-6; DNA: TGTGCCAGCAGCTTCCGGGACGGACACAATGAGCAGTTCTTC; CDR3: CASSFRDGHNEQFF
length: 15; size: many; J: TRBJ2-7; D: TRBD1; V: TRBV11-2; DNA: TGTGCCAGCAGCTTAGGGGACAGCGCAACCTACGAGCAGTACTTC; CDR3: CASSLGDSATYEQYF
length: 15; size: few; J: TRBJ2-3; D: .; V: TRBV20-1; DNA: TGCAGTGCTAGAAGCCCCGTGGAGGGCACAGATACGCAGTATTTT; CDR3: CSARSPVEGTDTQYF
length: 11; size: .; J: TRBJ2-7; D: .; V: TRBV3-1; DNA: TGTGCCAGCAGCCAAGGTTACGGGCAGTACTTT; CDR3: CASSQGYGQYF
length: 16; size: many; J: TRBJ2-1; D: .; V: TRBV7-9; DNA: TGTGCCAGCAGCTTAAGTTTAGCAGGCTCCTACAATGAGCAGTTCTTC; CDR3: CASSLSLAGSYNEQFF
length: 15; size: many; J: TRBJ2-7; D: TRBD1; V: TRBV6-5; DNA: TGTGCCAGCAGCCCTACCCCGGGACAGGTATACGAGCAGTACTTC; CDR3: CASSPTPGQVYEQYF
length: 14; size: many; J: TRBJ1-4; D: TRBD1; V: TRBV29-1; DNA: TGCAGCGGCCGAGGGACAGGGTCTAATGAAAAACTGTTTTTT; CDR3: CSGRGTGSNEKLFF
length: 13; size: many; J: TRBJ1-5; D: TRBD1; V: TRBV29-1; DNA: TGCAGCGTTTCCGGGACAGGGAATCAGCCCCAGCATTTT; CDR3: CSVSGTGNQPQHF
length: 11; size: many; J: TRBJ2-3; D: .; V: TRBV21-1; DNA: TGTGCCAGCAACCGCACAGATACGCAGTATTTT; CDR3: CASNRTDTQYF
length: 18; size: many; J: TRBJ1-5; D: TRBD1; V: TRBV5-6; DNA: TGTGCCAGCAGCTTTAGAACGACAGGGCGATATAGCAATCAGCCCCAGCATTTT; CDR3: CASSFRTTGRYSNQPQHF
length: 16; size: many; J: TRBJ2-1; D: TRBD2; V: TRBV7-2; DNA: TGTGCCAGCAGCTCGAGGACTAGCGGTGAAAATCGGGAGCAGTTCTTC; CDR3: CASSSRTSGENREQFF
length: 15; size: many; J: TRBJ2-7; D: .; V: TRBV20-1; DNA: TGCAGTGTTAACCTACCAAGGGGTTTAAGCTACGAGCAGTACTTC; CDR3: CSVNLPRGLSYEQYF
length: 16; size: many; J: TRBJ1-2; D: .; V: TRBV12-3/TRBV12-4; DNA: TGTGCCAGCAGTTTTAAGACAGGAGCTAAGGTCTACGGCTACACCTTC; CDR3: CASSFKTGAKVYGYTF
length: 14; size: many; J: TRBJ2-7; D: TRBD1; V: TRBV10-3; DNA: TGTGCCATCAGGGGGGACAGGATGGCCTACGAGCAGTACTTC; CDR3: CAIRGDRMAYEQYF
length: 14; size: many; J: TRBJ2-1; D: TRBD2; V: TRBV20-1; DNA: TGCAGTGCTAGAGGGCGGGGGGGATACAATGAGCAGTTCTTC; CDR3: CSARGRGGYNEQFF
length: 14; size: many; J: TRBJ2-7; D: TRBD2; V: TRBV20-1; DNA: TGCAGTGCTAAGGCCCTAGCGGGGGCCTACGAGCAGTACTTC; CDR3: CSAKALAGAYEQYF
length: 14; size: many; J: TRBJ1-5; D: .; V: TRBV20-1; DNA: TGCAGTGCTAGAAGGGGGGGGGGCGATCAGCCCCAGCATTTT; CDR3: CSARRGGGDQPQHF